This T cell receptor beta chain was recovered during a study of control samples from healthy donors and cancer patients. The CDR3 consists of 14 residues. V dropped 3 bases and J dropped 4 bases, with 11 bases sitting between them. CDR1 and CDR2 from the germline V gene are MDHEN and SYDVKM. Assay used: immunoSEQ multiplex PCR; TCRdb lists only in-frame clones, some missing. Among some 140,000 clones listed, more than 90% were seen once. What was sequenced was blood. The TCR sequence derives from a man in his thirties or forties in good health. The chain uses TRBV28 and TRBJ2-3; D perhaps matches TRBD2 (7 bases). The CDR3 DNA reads TGTGCCAGCAGTTTTACCGGGGGGCCAGATACGCAGTATTTT. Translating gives CASSFTGGPDTQYF.